This TCR beta chain was sequenced in a study of PD-L1 blockade in urothelial cancer (dated by TCRdb to between 2016 and 2019). For the wider study: Therapy was started at some point between 2012 and 2014 for all patients, and atezolizumab 1,200 mg was administered intravenously every 3 weeks. About 90% of the roughly 29 patients were males with bladder-origin urothelial cancer, and 18 of 29 reported a prior smoking history. An ECOG performance status of 0 or 1 was recorded for the patients, and 0 to 3 prior chemotherapy regimens had been received by the patients. Blood samples were analyzed at 3 weeks after treatment start (second dose) and at 6 weeks after treatment start. Blood samples gave median yields of about 140,000 T cells and 65,000 to 85,000 unique TCRs, along with a median clonality of roughly 0.08. The study, an exploratory multi-omic analysis, examined somatic, immune and clinical correlates of response to PD-L1 blockade with atezolizumab in urothelial cancer. Pretreatment tumor samples and matched peripheral blood, collected serially before and after atezolizumab treatment, underwent TCR sequencing. Progression-free survival longer than 6 months counted as durable clinical benefit, and TCR features were additionally tested against both progression-free and overall survival. In the same patients who had TCR sequencing, pretreatment tumors also underwent whole exome sequencing and RNA sequencing. Durable clinical benefit was achieved by nine patients and was not achieved by 20 patients. Some 29 patients had pretreatment blood TCR-seq, around 25 had at least one posttreatment blood collection, and around 25 had tumor TCR-seq.

To estimate absolute template abundance from read counts, synthetic TCR analog templates were spiked into each PCR. TCRbeta CDR3 regions were amplified from genomic DNA with bias-controlled V and J gene primers using the immunoSEQ assay. Rearranged TCRbeta segments were sequenced at approximately 20X coverage. Per the source publication's procedure: Clustering was used to correct sequencing errors, and CDR3s were annotated against IMGT to assign V, D and J genes. Only productive TCRbeta rearrangements were used in downstream analyses, excluding out-of-frame or stop-codon sequences. Clonality was calculated as one minus the Shannon entropy normalized by the log of the number of unique productive sequences. Clones differing between time points or between blood and tumor were identified by Fisher's exact test with Benjamini-Hochberg correction at adjusted p below 0.01. The table comes from immuneACCESS by way of TCRdb, which keeps in-frame sequences with V and J called. Part of the clones is missing from these tables; in studies checked, under half for an unresolved V gene and the rest for unknown reasons. The DNA was the basis for D and trimming; V, J and clone size are from that table. This sample gives about 56,000 clones in total; less than 90% of them show up just once. Together, the top ten hold more than 15% of the sample.

On this clone: Its antigen is currently not known. Within one base of it there is no much larger clone, and no base qualities were kept.

Overall results and qualifications from the work: Improved progression-free and overall survival was found to be associated with pretreatment peripheral blood TCR clonality below the median. Because the sample size was small (n of about 27) and many of the analyses were exploratory, the results are meant to be hypothesis-generating. Patients with durable benefit showed greater expansion of tumor-associated TCR clones in peripheral blood 3 weeks after starting treatment (n of about 20, p = 0.022).

The CDR3 goes from the cysteine to the phenylalanine over 14 residues. Left in the record is the CDR3 DNA by itself, 42 bases read in frame from the first base. Clipping removes 3 bases from V and 2 bases from J, with 3 as the unmatched junction base count. CDR1 and CDR2 are read off the germline V gene as SGHRS and YFSETQ. Explained via the paper, the time point label denotes: pretreatment peripheral blood. The cohort included under 35 patients with locally advanced or metastatic urothelial carcinoma who were treated at Memorial Sloan Kettering on a trial protocol. Peripheral blood mononuclear cells were collected from each patient pretreatment and during treatment, giving between 1 and 8 total time points per patient. The Qiagen DNeasy Blood extraction kit was used to purify genomic DNA from total PBMCs and from tumor samples. PBMCs were collected pretreatment and during treatment and were isolated and stored as previously described.

The clonotype comes from a man in his 70s with urothelial cancer. Source: PBMCs, taken around atezolizumab (anti-PD-L1) treatment. Recombination connected TRBV5-1 to TRBJ2-5; 8 central nucleotides agree with TRBD2. The CDR3 is CASSSGGAQETQYF. The DNA sequence reads TGCGCCAGCAGCTCCGGGGGGGCACAAGAGACCCAGTACTTC.